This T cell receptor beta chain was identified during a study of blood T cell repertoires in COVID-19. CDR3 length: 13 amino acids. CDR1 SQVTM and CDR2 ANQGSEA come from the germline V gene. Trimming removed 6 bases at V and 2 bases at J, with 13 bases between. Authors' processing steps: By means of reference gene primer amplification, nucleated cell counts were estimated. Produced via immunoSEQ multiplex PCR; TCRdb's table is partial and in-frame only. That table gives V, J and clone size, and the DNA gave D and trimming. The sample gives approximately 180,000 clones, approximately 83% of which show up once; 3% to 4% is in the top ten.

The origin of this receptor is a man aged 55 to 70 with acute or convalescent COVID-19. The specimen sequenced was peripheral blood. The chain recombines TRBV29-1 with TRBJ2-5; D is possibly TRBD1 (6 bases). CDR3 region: CSVKGTTQETQYF. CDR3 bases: TGCAGCGTGAAAGGGACAACTCAAGAGACCCAGTACTTC.